The 29 T cell receptor beta chains listed next were all sequenced from one sample in a study of shared clonotypes between healthy human individuals. Clones were sequenced by immunoSEQ multiplex PCR, and TCRdb holds only the in-frame ones, with some missing. The sample gives roughly 760,000 clones, less than 85% of which show up once; approximately 1.7% is in the top ten. Sequencing used memory CD4+ T cells sorted from blood. Subset of the sample: CD45RA-negative fraction. The origin of the receptors is a woman aged 25 to 39 in good health.

The J gene is TRBJ2-1, the V gene TRBV13; 14 bases fit TRBD2. The CDR3 has 16 amino acids. V dropped 0 bases and J dropped 9; count of bases not matched to a gene: 4. Germline CDR1 reads PRHDT; CDR2 reads FYEKMQ (reference sequence). The CDR3 region is CASSLGGLAGVSEQFF. CDR3 nucleotide sequence: TGTGCCAGCAGCTTAGGGGGACTAGCGGGAGTTAGTGAGCAGTTCTTC.

This clone was counted between two and nine times. The rearrangement joins TRBV30 to TRBJ1-1; TRBD1 agrees at 7 bases. The junction had 8 bases not matched to a gene; V was cut back by 2 bases and J by 5 bases. The CDR3 totals 14 residues. Germline CDR1 and CDR2: GTSNPN and SVGIG (reference sequence). As DNA, the CDR3 is TGTGCCTGGAGTAAAGAGGGGGCCCGGACTGAAGCTTTCTTT. It encodes CAWSKEGARTEAFF.

The V and J genes are TRBV6-1 and TRBJ2-7; 7 bases line up with TRBD1. The junction had 10 bases not matched to a gene; V was cut back by 6 bases and J by 2 bases. There are 15 residues in the CDR3. Germline CDR1 MNHNS, CDR2 SASEGT. The CDR3 nucleotides read TGTGCCAGCAGGGCACGGACAGGTCAAGCCTACGAGCAGTACTTC. Residues: CASRARTGQAYEQYF.

V is TRBV28 and J is TRBJ2-3; 8 bases line up with TRBD2. Trimming took 2 bases from V and 0 from J; bases not matched to a gene: 4. Germline values: CDR1 MDHEN, CDR2 SYDVKM. The CDR3 length is 16 residues. This CDR3 reads CASSLSGGRSTDTQYF. The CDR3, as DNA: TGTGCCAGCAGTTTAAGCGGGGGAAGGAGCACAGATACGCAGTATTTT.

The V gene is TRBV27, the J gene TRBJ1-5; 11 bases agree with TRBD1. Germline CDR1 is MNHEY and CDR2 is SMNVEV (reference sequence). With V trimmed by 6 bases and J by 2 bases, 6 bases remained unmatched. The CDR3 is made up of 16 amino acids. CDR3 residues: CASRPGQGGGNQPQHF. The CDR3 DNA reads TGTGCCAGCAGACCGGGACAGGGGGGGGGCAATCAGCCCCAGCATTTT.

This clone occurred once. The genes are TRBV7-9 and TRBJ2-3; maybe TRBD2 (5 bases). Trimming removed 7 bases from V and 5 bases from J, with 16 bases in between. The germline gives CDR1 SEHNR, CDR2 FQNEAQ (reference sequence). The CDR3 contains 14 residues. CDR3 in DNA: TGTGCCAGCACCCTCGCCGGAGGTGTAGATACGCAGTATTTT. It specifies CASTLAGGVDTQYF. The whole variable domain, filled in from reference TRBV7-9 and TRBJ2-3, reads DTGVSQNPRHKITKRGQNVTFRCDPISEHNRLYWYRQTLGQGPEFLTYFQNEAQLEKSRLLSDRFSAERPKGSFSTLEIQRTEQGDSAMYLCASTLAGGVDTQYFGPGTRLTVL.

The CDR3 loop is CASSLVPDRGGRTGELFF. CDR3 nucleotide sequence: TGTGCCAGCAGCTTGGTTCCCGACAGGGGAGGGAGAACCGGGGAGCTGTTTTTT. The chain recombines TRBV5-4 with TRBJ2-2; tentative D call: TRBD1 (8 bases). Germline loops: CDR1 SGHNT, CDR2 YYREEE (reference sequence). The CDR3 consists of 18 residues. The germline V and J ends were trimmed by 0 bases and 5 bases, with 20 bases remaining between them.

The chain has TRBV15 and TRBJ2-1; 9 bases align to TRBD2. The junction had 5 bases not matched to a gene; V was cut back by 1 base and J by 7 bases. The CDR3 totals 15 residues. The germline gives CDR1 LNHNV, CDR2 YYDKDF (reference sequence). The CDR3, as DNA: TGTGCCACCAGCAGAGTTAGCGGGAGTCGGAATGAGCAGTTCTTC. Protein: CATSRVSGSRNEQFF. The full variable domain, with the rest looked up from reference TRBV15 and TRBJ2-1, is DAMVIQNPRYQVTQFGKPVTLSCSQTLNHNVMYWYQQKSSQAPKLLFHYYDKDFNNEADTPDNFQSRRPNTSFCFLDIRSPGLGDTAMYLCATSRVSGSRNEQFFGPGTRLTVL.

This clone was detected a few times. The rearrangement uses TRBV30 and TRBJ1-1; D is unclear. The germline CDR1 and CDR2 sequences are GTSNPN and SVGIG (reference sequence). The CDR3 totals 12 residues. The V end was cut by 3 bases, the J end by 11 bases, with 16 bases between. CDR3 amino acids: CAWRDSTIPAFF. The CDR3 DNA reads as TGTGCCTGGAGGGACTCAACAATCCCCGCTTTCTTT. The full variable domain, with the rest looked up from reference TRBV30 and TRBJ1-1, is SQTIHQWPATLVQPVGSPLSLECTVEGTSNPNLYWYRQAAGRGLQLLFYSVGIGQISSEVPQNLSASRPQDRQFILSSKKLLLSDSGFYLCAWRDSTIPAFFGQGTRLTVV.

The chain couples TRBV9 to TRBJ2-3; 10 nucleotides line up with TRBD2. CDR3 size: 15 residues. Trimming removed 4 bases from V and 4 bases from J; junction bases left unmatched: 6. Per germline, CDR1 SGDLS and CDR2 YYNGEE. The CDR3: CASSSSGRMADTQYF. The DNA for the CDR3 is TGTGCCAGCAGCTCTAGCGGGAGAATGGCAGATACGCAGTATTTT.

V and J are TRBV5-8 and TRBJ2-1; D is ambiguous. This CDR3 has 17 residues. With 1 base removed from V and 0 bases from J, the gap between germline ends came to 14 bases. Germline V lookup: CDR1 SGHTS, CDR2 YDEGEE. In DNA, the CDR3 is TGTGCCAGCAGCTTGAACCGGGCGCTGCTCTCCTACAATGAGCAGTTCTTC. It translates to CASSLNRALLSYNEQFF.

This chain uses TRBV5-4 with TRBJ2-7; 8 bases map to TRBD2. Germline V gene data show CDR1 as SGHNT and CDR2 as YYREEE (reference sequence). Germline trimming cut 2 bases from V and 2 bases from J; bases unmatched to any gene: 9. The CDR3 covers 16 residues. CDR3 sequence (DNA): TGTGCCAGCAGCTTTGGCCAGGGGCGGGGGGCCTACGAGCAGTACTTC. Translating gives CASSFGQGRGAYEQYF.

This clone was seen a few times. The chain carries TRBV6-1 and TRBJ2-1; the D gene could be TRBD1 or TRBD2 (5 bases each). Germline CDR1 and CDR2: MNHNS and SASEGT. The CDR3 has 15 amino acids. Trimming pared 5 bases from V and 10 bases from J, leaving 21 bases between. CDR3 loop: CASSITGTDKPEQFF. CDR3 coding DNA: TGTGCCAGCAGTATTACCGGGACGGATAAACCAGAGCAGTTCTTC.

The chain uses TRBV10-3 and TRBJ2-1; D is possibly TRBD2 (5 bases). The CDR3 extends over 14 amino acids. Deletions cut 4 bases from V and 6 bases from J, with 13 bases between. CDR1 and CDR2 from the germline V gene are ENHRY and SYGVKD. As DNA, the CDR3 is TGTGCCATCAGTGGGGTCACTAGTGGCAATGAGCAGTTCTTC. It specifies CAISGVTSGNEQFF.

This chain uses TRBV28 with TRBJ2-7; the D is unclear. The CDR3 covers 14 residues. Germline-derived CDR1 and CDR2 are MDHEN and SYDVKM. Trimming pared 3 bases from V and 6 bases from J, leaving 15 bases between. CDR3 in amino acids: CASSFGRNVGEQYF. In DNA, the CDR3 is TGTGCCAGCAGTTTCGGCCGCAACGTCGGCGAGCAGTACTTC.

This clone was found once. The chain uses TRBV4-2 and TRBJ2-7; perhaps D is TRBD1 or TRBD2 (5 bases each). This CDR3 is built from 15 residues. Germline V gives CDR1 LGHNA, CDR2 YNFKEQ. V gave up 1 base and J gave up 0 bases, with 10 bases separating them. The CDR3 region has the DNA TGTGCCAGCAGCCAAGCAGGGACCAGCTCCTACGAGCAGTACTTC. This encodes CASSQAGTSSYEQYF.

This chain uses TRBV7-3 with TRBJ2-2; D perhaps matches TRBD2 (6 bases). Germline loops: CDR1 SGHTA, CDR2 FQGTGA. Trimming shortened V by 4 bases and J by 5 bases, and 17 bases separated the two germline ends. This CDR3 spans 16 amino acids. The CDR3 region is CASSSSPSGTTGELFF. The CDR3 DNA sequence: TGTGCCAGCAGCTCCTCCCCATCAGGGACTACCGGGGAGCTGTTTTTT.

The chain has TRBV28 and TRBJ2-2; weak D call: TRBD2 (6 bases). From germline, CDR1 is MDHEN and CDR2 SYDVKM. V shed 8 bases and J shed 5 bases, with 18 bases lying between them. CDR3 size: 15 residues. CDR3 nucleotides: TGTGCCAGCGGGGACTCGGGGTGGGGGACCGGGGAGCTGTTTTTT. Translated: CASGDSGWGTGELFF.

The V call is TRBV7-6, the J call TRBJ1-4; D is unclear. Trimming stripped 0 bases from V and 8 bases from J, with 13 bases between. The CDR3 extends over 15 amino acids. The V gene's germline CDR1 is SGHVS and CDR2 FNYEAQ. The CDR3 DNA follows: TGTGCCAGCAGCTTAGCGACCGGAGTAGGGGAAAAACTGTTTTTT. Amino acids: CASSLATGVGEKLFF.

V and J are TRBV2 and TRBJ2-5; the D gene is possibly TRBD1 (5 bases). The J call is in doubt because the DNA end fits TRBJ2-7 better. CDR1 and CDR2 (germline): SNHLY, FYNNEI. The CDR3 runs 14 residues. CDR3 bases: TGTGCCAGCAGTGACCAGGGTGGCTCCTACGAGCAGTACTTC. Translation gives CASSDQGGSYEQYF.

The V gene is TRBV27, the J gene TRBJ1-1; D is uncertain. The CDR3 has 14 amino acids. From germline, CDR1 is MNHEY and CDR2 SMNVEV (reference sequence). The V end was cut by 5 bases, the J end by 0 bases, with 10 bases between. This CDR3 reads CASSARVMNTEAFF. CDR3 DNA sequence: TGTGCCAGCAGTGCCCGGGTCATGAACACTGAAGCTTTCTTT.

This clone was observed a handful of times. The sample carries other DNA sequences with the same CDR3. The chain joins TRBV4-2 to TRBJ2-6; possible D gene TRBD2, 5 bases. Germline CDR1 reads LGHNA; CDR2 reads YNFKEQ. The CDR3 contains 16 residues. V lost 1 base, J lost 0 bases, and 7 bases lay in between. The CDR3 sequence is CASSQVGSSGANVLTF. In nucleotides, the CDR3 is TGTGCCAGCAGCCAAGTGGGGAGCTCTGGGGCCAACGTCCTGACTTTC.

The chain combines TRBV27 with TRBJ1-2; D gene ambiguous. The CDR3 is made up of 14 amino acids. Germline assignment: CDR1 MNHEY and CDR2 SMNVEV (reference sequence). V was pared by 6 bases and J by 8 bases, with 19 bases between. CDR3 sequence reads: CASRPLDTISGYTF. In nucleotides, the CDR3 is TGTGCCAGCAGACCGCTCGACACGATATCGGGCTACACCTTC.

The J gene is TRBJ1-5, the V gene TRBV19, with D uncertain. Germline-derived CDR1 and CDR2 are LNHDA and SQIVND (reference sequence). CDR3 length: 15 amino acids. V lost 6 bases and J lost 2, with 14 bases in between. The CDR3 DNA is TGTGCCAGTAGACGGGCCCCGGGCGGCAATCAGCCCCAGCATTTT. This sequence encodes CASRRAPGGNQPQHF.

Notes on this clone: Other nucleotide sequences in the sample specify the same CDR3. This sequence joins TRBV6-6 and TRBJ2-2; TRBD1 might be the D (7 bases). Trimming left V 8 bases short and J 4 bases short, with 11 bases between. Per germline, CDR1 MNHNY and CDR2 SVGAGI (reference sequence). There are 13 residues in the CDR3. The CDR3 sequence is CASGQGGTGELFF. In DNA form, the CDR3 reads TGTGCCAGCGGCCAGGGGGGCACCGGGGAGCTGTTTTTT.

The chain couples TRBV28 to TRBJ2-6, with D possibly matching TRBD1 (5 bases). The V end lost 6 bases, the J end lost 1 base, and 7 bases lay between the germline ends. CDR1 is MDHEN, CDR2 SYDVKM, per germline. This CDR3 spans 14 amino acids. CDR3 coding DNA: TGTGCCAGCAGACCAGGGTCTGGGGCCAACGTCCTGACTTTC. Protein: CASRPGSGANVLTF.

The chain recombines TRBV19 with TRBJ1-5; 9 nucleotides line up with TRBD1. CDR3 length equals 15 residues. The V gene end was trimmed by 6 bases and the J gene end by 4 bases; junction bases not matched to a gene: 7. In germline, CDR1 is LNHDA, CDR2 SQIVND (reference sequence). The CDR3 bases are TGTGCCAGTAGCGGGAGACAGGGGGTTAATCAGCCCCAGCATTTT. Translating it yields CASSGRQGVNQPQHF.

The rearrangement uses TRBV29-1 and TRBJ2-3; D is perhaps TRBD1 or TRBD2 (6 bases each). Between the trimmed V and J ends, which lost 5 bases and 8 bases, there was a span of 17 bases. Looked up from germline, CDR1 is SQVTM and CDR2 is ANQGSEA. This CDR3 has 13 amino acids. DNA for the CDR3: TGCAGCGTTCGCGGGGACAAGCGAGGTACGCAGTATTTT. Translated, it gives CSVRGDKRGTQYF.

This chain joins TRBV6-5 and TRBJ2-1, with TRBD2 identical over 12 bases. The CDR3 contains 16 residues. V shed 2 bases and J 5 bases; nucleotides not matched to a gene: 4. The germline V gene has CDR1 MNHEY and CDR2 SVGAGI. The CDR3 DNA is TGTGCCAGCAGTTACCCCAGGACTAGCGGGAACAATGAGCAGTTCTTC. This codes for CASSYPRTSGNNEQFF.